The 24 T cell receptor beta chains given below trace back to one sample, sequenced in a study of CDR3 diversity in severe acne. MiXCR was run by TCRdb on the PCR reads, yielding one entry per CDR3 protein. In the table there are over 100,000 distinct CDR3 sequences, roughly half of which are singletons. The specimen was blood. The receptors were sampled from a male donor with acne.

V usage is TRBV15 and J usage is TRBJ2-3; no definite D call. The CDR3 sequence is 14 residues long. Germline V lookup: CDR1 LNHNV, CDR2 YYDKDF (reference sequence). Deletions cut 6 bases from V and 1 base from J, with 11 bases between. The CDR3 coding sequence is TGTGCCACCAGGGGCAGCGACGGCACAGATACGCAGTATTTT. Protein sequence: CATRGSDGTDTQYF.

As to this clonotype: Just one base apart from a much larger clone, this may be a read error. The rearrangement joins TRBV7-6 to TRBJ2-3, with TRBD2 as a possible D gene (6 bases). CDR1 SGHVS and CDR2 FNYEAQ come from the germline V gene. The CDR3 length is 17 residues. The V and J ends lost 7 bases and 3 bases respectively, with 23 bases between them. The CDR3 coding sequence is TGTGCCAGCATCCCGAAAACGACTAGTATACAGACAGATACGCAGTATTTT. Its translation is CASIPKTTSIQTDTQYF.

This clonotype appeared a few times. The chain recombines TRBV18 with TRBJ2-1, with 8 bases that match TRBD1. CDR3 length: 16 amino acids. Germline V lookup: CDR1 KGHSH, CDR2 LQKENI. V lost 0 bases to trimming and J lost 5 bases; unmatched junction nucleotides: 6. CDR3 sequence: CASSPPHLTGDNEQFF. The CDR3 DNA reads as TGTGCCAGCTCACCACCGCATTTGACAGGGGACAATGAGCAGTTCTTC.

Points on this clonotype: A much bigger clone sits one base away, suggesting this may be a read error. The chain carries TRBV4-3 and TRBJ2-7; TRBD2 aligns across 10 bases. The germline V gene encodes CDR1 LGHNA and CDR2 YSLEER. J was trimmed by 2 bases and V by 1 base; bases with no gene match: 8. The CDR3 loop spans 17 amino acids. In DNA, the CDR3 is TGCGCCAGCAGCCAAGCCCTAGCGGGAGTTTCTACCTACGAGCAGTACTTC. This sequence encodes CASSQALAGVSTYEQYF.

This clonotype was seen ten or more times. The chain recombines TRBV6-4 with TRBJ2-3; D might be TRBD1 (6 bases). There are 14 residues in the CDR3. With 6 bases removed from V and 6 bases from J, the gap between germline ends came to 16 bases. Germline CDR1 MRHNA, CDR2 SNTAGT. CDR3 in amino acids: CASRATGHMDTQYF. CDR3 nucleotides: TGTGCCAGCAGAGCTACAGGGCACATGGATACGCAGTATTTT.

In regard to this clonotype: The final CDR3 position lacks the conserved phenylalanine or tryptophan, pointing to a likely read error. The DNA is left out, because the CDR3 cannot be placed on it with certainty; the CDR3 is given as TCRdb lists it. V is TRBV10-1 and J is TRBJ2-1; TRBD2, the table's D call, was not compared with the DNA. The CDR3 extends over 17 residues, inclusive of both ends. Germline-derived CDR1 and CDR2 are WNHNN and SYGVQD (reference sequence). CDR3 amino acids: CASSEPGGQDAPTMSSC.

This clonotype was seen repeatedly, ten times or more. CDR3: CASSDRTSLGDLVYNEQFF. The CDR3 region has the DNA TGTGCCAGCAGCGATCGGACTAGCCTCGGGGACCTTGTATACAATGAGCAGTTCTTC. The chain uses TRBV9 and TRBJ2-1, with 8 bases fitting TRBD2. This CDR3 has 19 amino acids. The V segment lost 3 bases and the J segment 4 bases; nucleotides outside the gene matches: 18. Germline V gene sequence: CDR1 SGDLS, CDR2 YYNGEE. Filled out from reference TRBV9 and TRBJ2-1, the complete variable domain reads DSGVTQTPKHLITATGQRVTLRCSPRSGDLSVYWYQQSLDQGLQFLIQYYNGEERAKGNILERFSAQQFPDLHSELNLSSLELGDSALYFCASSDRTSLGDLVYNEQFFGPGTRLTVL.

This clonotype was seen many times. J is TRBJ2-5 and V is TRBV14; D may be TRBD2 (5 bases). Germline assignment: CDR1 SGHDN and CDR2 FVKESK. Trimming stripped 0 bases from V and 11 bases from J, with 7 bases between. The CDR3 contains 11 residues. CDR3 residues: CASSQDRTQYF. CDR3 nucleotide sequence: TGTGCCAGCAGCCAAGACAGGACTCAGTACTTC. The whole variable domain, filled in from reference TRBV14 and TRBJ2-5, reads EAGVTQFPSHSVIEKGQTVTLRCDPISGHDNLYWYRRVMGKEIKFLLHFVKESKQDESGMPNNRFLAERTGGTYSTLKVQPAELEDSGVYFCASSQDRTQYFGPGTRLLVL.

Comment on this clonotype: This may arise from a read error, as a much more abundant clone is one base away. Since the CDR3 does not end with the conserved phenylalanine or tryptophan, this likely comes from a read error. The J gene is TRBJ2-5, the V gene TRBV9; weak D call: TRBD2 (6 bases). Trimming cost V 3 bases and J 1 base, with 13 bases left between them. Germline lookup yields CDR1 SGDLS and CDR2 YYNGEE. The CDR3 has 15 amino acids. The CDR3 region has the DNA TGTGCCAGCAGCGAACTAGCTCACCGCCAAGAGACCCAGTACATC. It yields the protein CASSELAHRQETQYI.

This clonotype was counted at least ten times. J is TRBJ1-1 and V is TRBV6-2 or TRBV6-3; D unresolved. This CDR3 contains 12 residues. V was clipped by 2 bases and J by 3 bases, with 4 bases between them. Germline V gene data show CDR1 as MNHEY and CDR2 as SVGEGT. The CDR3 DNA reads TGTGCCAGCAGTTACAGGGACACTGAAGCTTTCTTT. Translating gives CASSYRDTEAFF.

To note about this clonotype: This is likely a read error, given that the CDR3 carries no conserved phenylalanine or tryptophan at its end. The rearrangement joins TRBV20-1 to TRBJ2-5; D unclear. V dropped 6 bases and J dropped 5 bases, with 13 bases sitting between them. This CDR3 contains 12 residues. Germline CDR1 is DFQATT and CDR2 is SNEGSKA (reference sequence). The CDR3 sequence: CSAKGNWETQYS. The CDR3 nucleotides read TGCAGTGCCAAGGGCAACTGGGAGACCCAGTACTCC.

This clonotype was seen only a few times. This sequence joins TRBV7-3 and TRBJ2-6, with 8 nucleotides matching TRBD1. The germline V gene has CDR1 SGHTA and CDR2 FQGTGA. This CDR3 is built from 14 residues. V dropped 7 bases and J dropped 16; count of bases not matched to a gene: 15. This CDR3 reads CASTPGGQDRGLTF. CDR3 in DNA: TGTGCCAGCACCCCAGGGGGCCAGGACAGAGGACTGACTTTC.

This clonotype was detected many times. The chain combines TRBV19 with TRBJ2-1; no reliable D call. The CDR3 sequence is 14 residues long. Germline CDR1 LNHDA, CDR2 SQIVND (reference sequence). Trimming removed 5 bases at V and 3 bases at J, with 11 bases between. CDR3 DNA sequence: TGTGCCAGTAGTCCCCGGTCCTACTACAATGAGCAGTTCTTC. Its protein product is CASSPRSYYNEQFF.

Comment on this clonotype: A read error is possible here, since a much larger clone lies one base away. V and J are TRBV20-1 and TRBJ1-4, with a weak D call TRBD1 (5 bases). Germline V CDR1 and CDR2: DFQATT, SNEGSKA (reference sequence). This CDR3 comprises 13 residues. The CDR3 DNA reads TGCAGTGCTAGACAGGGTTGGAATGATAAACTGTTTTTT. Translation gives CSARQGWNDKLFF.

This clonotype was recorded a few times. V gene TRBV7-9 combines with J gene TRBJ2-7, with D maybe TRBD1 (6 bases). The V gene lost 2 bases and the J gene lost 7 bases, with 9 bases spanning the gap. Germline assignment: CDR1 SEHNR and CDR2 FQNEAQ (reference sequence). The CDR3 is made up of 12 amino acids. The CDR3 DNA reads as TGTGCCAGCAGCTTATTCAGGGGTGAGCAGTACTTC. Its translation is CASSLFRGEQYF. The full variable domain, its missing parts supplied by reference TRBV7-9 and TRBJ2-7, is DTGVSQNPRHKITKRGQNVTFRCDPISEHNRLYWYRQTLGQGPEFLTYFQNEAQLEKSRLLSDRFSAERPKGSFSTLEIQRTEQGDSAMYLCASSLFRGEQYFGPGTRLTVT.

Comment on this clonotype: A much larger clone lies a single base off, so this may be a read error. The V call is TRBV2, the J call TRBJ1-5; D is unclear. The CDR3 spans 12 residues. Between the trimmed V and J ends, which lost 8 bases and 8 bases, there was a span of 13 bases. Per the germline V gene, CDR1 is SNHLY and CDR2 is FYNNEI. The CDR3 bases are TGTGCCAGCCGCGAGGGTAGGGAGCCCCAGCATTTT. This codes for CASREGREPQHF.

This clonotype was seen only once. The V call is TRBV7-3, the J call TRBJ1-5; 7 bases fit TRBD1. Germline assignment: CDR1 SGHTA and CDR2 FQGTGA. The CDR3 sequence is 14 residues long. Germline trimming cut 5 bases from V and 1 base from J; bases unmatched to any gene: 2. The chain's CDR3 is CASSTRGSNQPQHF. The CDR3 region has the DNA TGTGCCAGCAGCACCAGGGGGAGCAATCAGCCCCAGCATTTT.

J is TRBJ2-1 and V is TRBV20-1; 11 bases are a match to TRBD2. Germline CDR1 and CDR2: DFQATT and SNEGSKA (reference sequence). Trimming at V came to 1 base and at J to 11 bases, leaving 4 bases not matched to a gene. This CDR3 comprises 13 residues. In nucleotides, the CDR3 is TGCAGTGCTAGAGGTAGCGGGAGGGCCCAGCAGTTCTTC. Its translation is CSARGSGRAQQFF.

This clonotype was detected many times. The rearrangement joins TRBV19 to TRBJ1-1; 7 bases line up with TRBD1. The germline gives CDR1 LNHDA, CDR2 SQIVND (reference sequence). Germline trimming cut 4 bases from V and 5 bases from J; bases unmatched to any gene: 4. The CDR3 is 13 residues long. CDR3 sequence: CASSKTGRTEAFF. The CDR3 region has the DNA TGTGCCAGTAGTAAGACAGGGAGAACTGAAGCTTTCTTT.

The chain employs TRBV25-1 and TRBJ2-3; a possible D gene is TRBD1 (5 bases). The ends were cut back, 6 bases at V and 5 bases at J, with 21 bases in the middle. CDR1 MGHDK and CDR2 SYGVNS come from the germline V gene. There are 16 residues in the CDR3. DNA of the CDR3: TGTGCCAGCAGGGGCCAGGGCCAGGATTGGCGAGATACGCAGTATTTT. This sequence encodes CASRGQGQDWRDTQYF.

This clonotype has only a few counts. V usage is TRBV28 and J usage is TRBJ1-5; D is perhaps TRBD1 (5 bases). Germline values: CDR1 MDHEN, CDR2 SYDVKM. V was pared by 6 bases and J by 9 bases, with 12 bases between. There are 12 residues in the CDR3. The CDR3 region is CASSLNGGPQHF. The CDR3 DNA follows: TGTGCCAGCAGCTTGAATGGGGGGCCCCAGCATTTT. The full variable domain, its missing parts supplied by reference TRBV28 and TRBJ1-5, is DVKVTQSSRYLVKRTGEKVFLECVQDMDHENMFWYRQDPGLGLRLIYFSYDVKMKEKGDIPEGYSVSREKKERFSLILESASTNQTSMYLCASSLNGGPQHFGDGTRLSIL.

This clonotype was counted only a few times. The chain joins TRBV7-6 to TRBJ2-6; D remains ambiguous. The length of the CDR3 is 15 residues. Trimming shortened V by 3 bases and J by 1 base, and 7 bases separated the two germline ends. Germline CDR1 and CDR2: SGHVS and FNYEAQ. CDR3 nucleotides: TGTGCCAGCAGCTTGACGCGGTCTGGGGCCAACGTCCTGACTTTC. This sequence encodes CASSLTRSGANVLTF.

CDR3 nucleotides: TGTGCCATCAAAAAAAAAATAAACACTGAAGCTTTCTTT. It translates to CAIKKKINTEAFF. The chain has TRBV10-3 and TRBJ1-1, with no clear D. Germline CDR1 reads ENHRY; CDR2 reads SYGVKD. With 7 bases removed from V and 2 bases from J, the gap between germline ends came to 11 bases. This CDR3 has 13 residues.

Notes on this clonotype: This sequence may be a read error, since a much larger clone differs from it by one base. V usage is TRBV7-9 and J usage is TRBJ2-5, with TRBD2 identical over 8 bases. Germline loops: CDR1 SEHNR, CDR2 FQNEAQ (reference sequence). The CDR3 spans 16 residues. The V and J ends lost 8 bases and 7 bases, in that order; junction bases with no gene match: 18. CDR3 DNA sequence: TGTGCCAGCGGACACCTCGGACTAGCAAGCAGTGGGACCCAGTACTTC. Its translation: CASGHLGLASSGTQYF.